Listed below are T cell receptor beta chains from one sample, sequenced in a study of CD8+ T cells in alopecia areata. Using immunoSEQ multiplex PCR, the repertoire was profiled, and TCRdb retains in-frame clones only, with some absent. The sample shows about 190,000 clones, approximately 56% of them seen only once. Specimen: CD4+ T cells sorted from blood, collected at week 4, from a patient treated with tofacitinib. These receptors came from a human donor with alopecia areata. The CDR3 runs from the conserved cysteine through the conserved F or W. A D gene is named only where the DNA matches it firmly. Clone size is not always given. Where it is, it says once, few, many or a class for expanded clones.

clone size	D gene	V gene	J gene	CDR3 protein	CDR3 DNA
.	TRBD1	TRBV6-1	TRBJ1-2	CASSFGTGGGYGYTF	TGTGCCAGCAGCTTTGGGACAGGGGGAGGCTATGGCTACACCTTC
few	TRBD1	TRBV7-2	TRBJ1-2	CASSLGQGNYGYTF	TGTGCCAGCAGCTTAGGACAGGGTAACTATGGCTACACCTTC
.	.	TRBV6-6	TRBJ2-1	CASRLTLAPNEQFF	TGTGCCAGCAGACTAACGCTAGCTCCGAATGAGCAGTTCTTC
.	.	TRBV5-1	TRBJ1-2	CASSSMTVYGYTF	TGCGCCAGCAGCTCAATGACAGTCTATGGCTACACCTTC
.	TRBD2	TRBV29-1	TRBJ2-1	CSVVLVALAGGPSREQFF	TGCAGCGTTGTCTTGGTTGCCCTAGCGGGAGGGCCTTCTCGTGAGCAGTTCTTC
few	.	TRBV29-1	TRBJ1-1	CSAAGTANTEAFF	TGCAGCGCAGCCGGGACCGCGAACACTGAAGCTTTCTTT
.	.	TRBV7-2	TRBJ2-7	CASSLDRGYEQYF	TGTGCCAGCAGCTTAGATCGGGGCTACGAGCAGTACTTC
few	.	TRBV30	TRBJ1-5	CAWSFPPGKQPQHF	TGTGCCTGGAGTTTCCCACCAGGGAAACAGCCCCAGCATTTT
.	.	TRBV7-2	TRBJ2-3	CASSLVGGRTQYF	TGTGCCAGCAGCTTAGTTGGAGGCCGTACGCAGTATTTT
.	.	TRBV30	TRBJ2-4	CAWSPGKGHLAKNIQYF	TGTGCCTGGAGTCCAGGGAAGGGACACCTAGCCAAAAACATTCAGTACTTC
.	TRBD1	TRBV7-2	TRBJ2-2	CASSPTGTGLIGELFF	TGTGCCAGCAGCCCAACCGGGACAGGGTTAATCGGGGAGCTGTTTTTT
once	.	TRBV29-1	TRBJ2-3	CSVDGGLGRDGSTDTQYF	TGCAGCGTTGATGGTGGATTGGGGCGGGATGGAAGCACAGATACGCAGTATTTT
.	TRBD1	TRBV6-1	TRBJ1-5	CASSEGRQGMSPQHF	TGTGCCAGCAGTGAAGGTCGACAGGGGATGTCGCCCCAGCATTTT
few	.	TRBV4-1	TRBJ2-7	CASSQDTPSSEQYF	TGCGCCAGCAGCCAAGACACGCCGAGCTCCGAGCAGTACTTC
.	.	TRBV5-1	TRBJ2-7	CASSVTPSSYEQYF	TGCGCCAGCAGTGTGACACCAAGCTCCTACGAGCAGTACTTC
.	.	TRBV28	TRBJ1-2	CASSSRPTNYGYTF	TGTGCCAGCAGTTCCCGCCCAACTAACTATGGCTACACCTTC
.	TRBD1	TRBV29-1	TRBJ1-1	CSVWTGGISEAFF	TGCAGCGTTTGGACAGGGGGCATATCTGAAGCTTTCTTT
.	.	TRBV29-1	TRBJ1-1	CSVLDSPMNTEAFF	TGCAGCGTCCTGGACAGCCCAATGAACACTGAAGCTTTCTTT
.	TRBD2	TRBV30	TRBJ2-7	CAWSVRAGGLSEQYF	TGTGCCTGGAGTGTACGAGCGGGAGGATTAAGCGAGCAGTACTTC